This T cell receptor beta chain is from a study of cytomegalovirus exposure and HLA in healthy donors. Findings and caveats of the study: TCR beta sequences reportedly predicted the HLA-A and HLA-B alleles of most subjects accurately.

For this clone: Its target is not known.

Germline V gene data show CDR1 as MNHEY and CDR2 as SVGAGI. The CDR3 loop spans 11 amino acids. V dropped 3 bases and J dropped 15 bases, with 12 bases sitting between them. The PCR made use of 60 Vbeta and 13 Jbeta primers. Only in-frame clones appear in the TCRdb table, and some are missing; sequencing was by immunoSEQ multiplex PCR. In the table there are 160,000 or so clones, around 86% of which are singletons. Sequencing was carried out using PBMCs. This sequence was found in a man over 45 in good health and CMV-seropositive. This sequence joins TRBV6-5 and TRBJ2-1, with TRBD2 as a possible D gene (5 bases). CDR3 amino acids: CASSYFGVAFF. In DNA, the CDR3 is TGTGCCAGCAGTTATTTCGGGGTCGCGTTCTTC.